This T cell receptor (beta chain) was observed in a study of blood T cell repertoires in COVID-19. Generated by immunoSEQ multiplex PCR, the TCRdb table keeps only in-frame clones and is missing some. The table records approximately 300,000 clones, about nine tenths of them present only once. Participant ages covered roughly 18 to 89 years across about two dozen US areas. The study assigned cohorts using participant-reported clinical history. The length of the CDR3 is 15 residues. V was clipped by 8 bases and J by 4 bases, with 17 bases between them. Looked up from germline, CDR1 is LNHDA and CDR2 is SQIVND (reference sequence).

This clonotype was obtained from a man in his 60s who had recovered from COVID-19. The sample was PBMCs or T cells enriched from blood (not recorded which). The V and J genes are TRBV19 and TRBJ2-2; the D gene is possibly TRBD2 (6 bases). CDR3 region: CASPRLDPVTGELFF. CDR3 bases: TGTGCCAGTCCGCGACTAGATCCCGTCACCGGGGAGCTGTTTTTT.